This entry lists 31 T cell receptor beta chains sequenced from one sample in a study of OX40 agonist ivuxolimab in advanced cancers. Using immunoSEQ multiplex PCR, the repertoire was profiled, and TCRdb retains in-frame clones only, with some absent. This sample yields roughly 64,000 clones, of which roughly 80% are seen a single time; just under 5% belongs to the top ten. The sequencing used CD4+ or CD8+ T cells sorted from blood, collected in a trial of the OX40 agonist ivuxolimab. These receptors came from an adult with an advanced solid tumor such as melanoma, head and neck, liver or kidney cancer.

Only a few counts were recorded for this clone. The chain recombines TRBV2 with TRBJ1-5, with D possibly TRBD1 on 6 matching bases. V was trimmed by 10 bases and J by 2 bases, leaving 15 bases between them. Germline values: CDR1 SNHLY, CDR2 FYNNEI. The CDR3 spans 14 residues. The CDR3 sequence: CATSQGSGNQPQHF. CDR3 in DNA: TGTGCCACCTCCCAGGGGTCTGGCAATCAGCCCCAGCATTTT.

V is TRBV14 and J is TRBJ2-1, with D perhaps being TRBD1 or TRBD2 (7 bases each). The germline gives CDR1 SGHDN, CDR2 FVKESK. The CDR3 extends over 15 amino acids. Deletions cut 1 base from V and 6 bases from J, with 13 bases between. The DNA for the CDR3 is TGTGCCAGCAGCCAAGTTGGGAGGGGGCGCAATGAGCAGTTCTTC. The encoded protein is CASSQVGRGRNEQFF.

CDR3: CATSRDKGPGTYGYTF. As DNA, the CDR3 is TGTGCCACCAGCAGAGATAAGGGACCGGGAACTTATGGCTACACCTTC. V usage is TRBV15 and J usage is TRBJ1-2; a weak D match, TRBD1 (5 bases). The CDR3 extends over 16 amino acids. Trimming shortened V by 0 bases and J by 5 bases, and 16 bases separated the two germline ends. Germline V lookup: CDR1 LNHNV, CDR2 YYDKDF (reference sequence).

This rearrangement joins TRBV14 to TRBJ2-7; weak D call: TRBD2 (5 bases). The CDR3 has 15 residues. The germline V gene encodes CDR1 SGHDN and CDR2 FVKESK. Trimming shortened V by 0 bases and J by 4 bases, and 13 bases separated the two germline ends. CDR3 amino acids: CASSQDLGGKYEQYF. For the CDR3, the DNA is TGTGCCAGCAGCCAAGATCTAGGAGGAAAATACGAGCAGTACTTC. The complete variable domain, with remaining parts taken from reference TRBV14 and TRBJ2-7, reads EAGVTQFPSHSVIEKGQTVTLRCDPISGHDNLYWYRRVMGKEIKFLLHFVKESKQDESGMPNNRFLAERTGGTYSTLKVQPAELEDSGVYFCASSQDLGGKYEQYFGPGTRLTVT.

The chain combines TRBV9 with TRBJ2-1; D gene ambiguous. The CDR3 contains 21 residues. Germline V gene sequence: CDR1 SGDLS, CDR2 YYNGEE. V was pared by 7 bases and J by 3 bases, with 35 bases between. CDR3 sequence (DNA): TGTGCCAGCGGCCTTAGCCGCTTCGCCCTCCGGGCCCCGGCAGTCTACAATGAGCAGTTCTTC. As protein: CASGLSRFALRAPAVYNEQFF.

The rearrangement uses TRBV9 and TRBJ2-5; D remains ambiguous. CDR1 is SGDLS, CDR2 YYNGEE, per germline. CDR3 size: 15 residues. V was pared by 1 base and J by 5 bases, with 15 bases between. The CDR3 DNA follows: TGTGCCAGCAGCGTAACGATAGGGCTTAGGGAGACCCAGTACTTC. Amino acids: CASSVTIGLRETQYF.

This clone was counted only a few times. The CDR3 protein is CASSLANARGSTDTQYF. The DNA for the CDR3 is TGTGCCAGCAGCTTAGCGAACGCTAGGGGGAGCACAGATACGCAGTATTTT. This chain connects TRBV7-6 to TRBJ2-3; maybe TRBD1 (6 bases). The CDR3 sequence is 17 residues long. From germline, CDR1 is SGHVS and CDR2 FNYEAQ. V was trimmed by 0 bases and J by 0 bases, leaving 13 bases between them.

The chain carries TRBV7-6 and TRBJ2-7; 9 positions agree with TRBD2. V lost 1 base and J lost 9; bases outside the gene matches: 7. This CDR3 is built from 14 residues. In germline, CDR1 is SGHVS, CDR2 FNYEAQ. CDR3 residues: CASSLVSGTSLQYF. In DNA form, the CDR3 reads TGTGCCAGCAGCTTAGTCTCCGGGACTAGCTTGCAGTACTTC.

The CDR3 bases are TGTGCCAGCAGCGTAGTGGCGGGAGGGATGAACACCGGGGAGCTGTTTTTT. This sequence encodes CASSVVAGGMNTGELFF. The chain combines TRBV9 with TRBJ2-2; 9 bases agree with TRBD2. Per the germline V gene, CDR1 is SGDLS and CDR2 is YYNGEE. V lost 0 bases, J lost 1 base, and 4 bases stayed unmatched. The CDR3 is 17 residues long. Full variable domain (missing parts from reference TRBV9 and TRBJ2-2): DSGVTQTPKHLITATGQRVTLRCSPRSGDLSVYWYQQSLDQGLQFLIQYYNGEERAKGNILERFSAQQFPDLHSELNLSSLELGDSALYFCASSVVAGGMNTGELFFGEGSRLTVL.

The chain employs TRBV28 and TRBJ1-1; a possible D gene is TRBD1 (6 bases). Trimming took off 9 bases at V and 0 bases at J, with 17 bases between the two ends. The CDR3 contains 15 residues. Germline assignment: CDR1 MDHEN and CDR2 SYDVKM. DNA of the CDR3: TGTGCCAGTTTACGGGACAACCGATTGAACACTGAAGCTTTCTTT. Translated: CASLRDNRLNTEAFF.

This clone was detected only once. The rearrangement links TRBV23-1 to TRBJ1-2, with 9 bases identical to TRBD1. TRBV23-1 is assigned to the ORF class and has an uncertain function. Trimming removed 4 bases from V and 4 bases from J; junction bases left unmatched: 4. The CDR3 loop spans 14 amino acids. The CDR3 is CASSPGTGTYGYTF. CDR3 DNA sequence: TGCGCCAGCAGTCCCGGGACAGGGACCTATGGCTACACCTTC.

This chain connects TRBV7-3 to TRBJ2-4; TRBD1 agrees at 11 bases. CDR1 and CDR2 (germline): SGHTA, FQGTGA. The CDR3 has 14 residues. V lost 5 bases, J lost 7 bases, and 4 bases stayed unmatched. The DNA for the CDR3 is TGTGCCAGCAGCACAGGACAGGGGGCGAACATTCAGTACTTC. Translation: CASSTGQGANIQYF.

For the CDR3, the DNA is TGTGCCAGCAGCCAAGGAGCGCAAGAGACCCAGTACTTC. Translated, it gives CASSQGAQETQYF. The rearrangement uses TRBV7-3 and TRBJ2-5; the D is unclear. The length of the CDR3 is 13 residues. Looked up from germline, CDR1 is SGHTA and CDR2 is FQGTGA. V lost 5 bases to trimming and J lost 2 bases, with 9 bases between them.

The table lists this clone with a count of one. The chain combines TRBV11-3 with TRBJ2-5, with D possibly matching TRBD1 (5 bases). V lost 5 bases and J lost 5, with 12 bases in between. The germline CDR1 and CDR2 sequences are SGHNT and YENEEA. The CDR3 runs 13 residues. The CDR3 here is CASSQGVGETQYF. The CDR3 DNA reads TGTGCCAGCAGCCAGGGTGTCGGGGAGACCCAGTACTTC.

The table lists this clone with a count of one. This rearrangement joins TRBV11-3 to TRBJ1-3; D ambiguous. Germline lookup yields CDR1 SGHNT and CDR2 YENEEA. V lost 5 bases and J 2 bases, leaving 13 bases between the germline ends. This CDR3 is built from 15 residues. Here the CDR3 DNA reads TGTGCCAGCAGCACCGATATTATCCCTGGAAACACCATATATTTT. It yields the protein CASSTDIIPGNTIYF. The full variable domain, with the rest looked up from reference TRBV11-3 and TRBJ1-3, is EAGVVQSPRYKIIEKKQPVAFWCNPISGHNTLYWYLQNLGQGPELLIRYENEEAVDDSQLPKDRFSAERLKGVDSTLKIQPAELGDSAVYLCASSTDIIPGNTIYFGEGSWLTVV.

CDR3 loop: CASSHHRRQAPDSGNTIYF. The CDR3 DNA is TGCGCCAGCAGCCACCACCGGCGACAGGCCCCCGACTCTGGAAACACCATATATTTT. The chain combines TRBV4-1 with TRBJ1-3; tentative D call: TRBD1 (6 bases). Germline CDR1 and CDR2: MGHRA and YSYEKL. CDR3 length: 19 amino acids. Trimming pared 3 bases from V and 0 bases from J, leaving 21 bases between.

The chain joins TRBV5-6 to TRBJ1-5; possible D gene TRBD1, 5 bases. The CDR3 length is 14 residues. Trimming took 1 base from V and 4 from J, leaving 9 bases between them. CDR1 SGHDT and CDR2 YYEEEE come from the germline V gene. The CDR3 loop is CASSLRTYNQPQHF. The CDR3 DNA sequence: TGTGCCAGCAGCTTGCGGACATATAATCAGCCCCAGCATTTT.

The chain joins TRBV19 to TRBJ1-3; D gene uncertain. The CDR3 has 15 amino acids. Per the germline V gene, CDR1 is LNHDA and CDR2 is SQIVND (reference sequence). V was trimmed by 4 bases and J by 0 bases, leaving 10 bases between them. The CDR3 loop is CASSTTVFSGNTIYF. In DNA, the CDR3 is TGTGCCAGTAGTACCACGGTGTTCTCTGGAAACACCATATATTTT.

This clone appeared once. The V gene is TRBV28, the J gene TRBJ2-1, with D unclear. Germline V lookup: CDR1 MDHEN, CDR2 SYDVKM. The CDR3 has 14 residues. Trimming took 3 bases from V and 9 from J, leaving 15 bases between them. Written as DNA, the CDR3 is TGTGCCAGCAGTTTCCCTTCTAGGGAACCTGAGCAGTTCTTC. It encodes CASSFPSREPEQFF.

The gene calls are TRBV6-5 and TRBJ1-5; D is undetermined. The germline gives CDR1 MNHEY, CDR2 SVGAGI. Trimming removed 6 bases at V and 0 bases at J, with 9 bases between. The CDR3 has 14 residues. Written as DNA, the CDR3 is TGTGCCAGCAGCCGACCATATAGCAATCAGCCCCAGCATTTT. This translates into CASSRPYSNQPQHF.

The CDR3 DNA reads as TGTGCCAGCAGCCAAGATCCAGAATCTTCCTACGAGCAGTACTTC. Its protein product is CASSQDPESSYEQYF. The rearrangement uses TRBV14 and TRBJ2-7; D not certain. This CDR3 contains 15 residues. Germline CDR1 is SGHDN and CDR2 is FVKESK. Deletions cut 0 bases from V and 1 base from J, with 10 bases between.

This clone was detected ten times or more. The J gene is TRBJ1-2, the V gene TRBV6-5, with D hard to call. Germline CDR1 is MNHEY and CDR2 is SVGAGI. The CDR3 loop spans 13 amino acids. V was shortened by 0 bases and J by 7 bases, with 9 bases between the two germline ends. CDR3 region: CASSYSIDVGYTF. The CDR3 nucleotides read TGTGCCAGCAGTTACTCGATAGATGTTGGCTACACCTTC.

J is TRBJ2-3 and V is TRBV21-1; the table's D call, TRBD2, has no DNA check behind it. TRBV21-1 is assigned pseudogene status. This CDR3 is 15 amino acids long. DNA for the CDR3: TGTGCCAGCACCTACTGGTTTAAAACGACAGATACGCAGTATTTT. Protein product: CASTYWFKTTDTQYF.

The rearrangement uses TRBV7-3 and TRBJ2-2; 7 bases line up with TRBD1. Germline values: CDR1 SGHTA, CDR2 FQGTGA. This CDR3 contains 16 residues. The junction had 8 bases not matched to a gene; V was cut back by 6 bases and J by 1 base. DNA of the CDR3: TGTGCCAGCAGTCTGATGGCAGGGGGGAACACCGGGGAGCTGTTTTTT. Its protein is CASSLMAGGNTGELFF.

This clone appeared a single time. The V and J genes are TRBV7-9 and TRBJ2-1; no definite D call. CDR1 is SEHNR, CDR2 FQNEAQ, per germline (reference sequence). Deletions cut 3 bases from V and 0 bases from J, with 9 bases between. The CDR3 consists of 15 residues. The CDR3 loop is CASSFGYSSYNEQFF. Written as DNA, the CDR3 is TGTGCCAGCAGCTTCGGGTATTCCTCCTACAATGAGCAGTTCTTC.

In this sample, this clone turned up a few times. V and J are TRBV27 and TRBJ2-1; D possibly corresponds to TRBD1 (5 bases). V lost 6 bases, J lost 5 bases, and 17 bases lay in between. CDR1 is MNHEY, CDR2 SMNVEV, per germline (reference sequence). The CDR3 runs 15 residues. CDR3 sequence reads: CASSSGRAAHNEQFF. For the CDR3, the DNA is TGTGCCAGCAGCTCAGGCAGGGCAGCCCACAATGAGCAGTTCTTC.

CDR3: CASSIGVVAGELFF. Written as DNA, the CDR3 is TGTGCCAGTAGTATTGGGGTAGTAGCCGGGGAGCTGTTTTTT. V gene TRBV19 combines with J gene TRBJ2-2; D gene ambiguous. With 3 bases removed from V and 6 bases from J, the gap between germline ends came to 11 bases. The germline gives CDR1 LNHDA, CDR2 SQIVND (reference sequence). The CDR3 sequence is 14 residues long.

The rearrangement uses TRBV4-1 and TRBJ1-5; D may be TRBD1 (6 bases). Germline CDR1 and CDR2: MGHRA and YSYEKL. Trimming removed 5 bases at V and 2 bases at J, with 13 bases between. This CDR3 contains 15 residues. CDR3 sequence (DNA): TGCGCCAGCAGCATTGGATGGACAGGCAATCAGCCCCAGCATTTT. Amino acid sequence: CASSIGWTGNQPQHF.

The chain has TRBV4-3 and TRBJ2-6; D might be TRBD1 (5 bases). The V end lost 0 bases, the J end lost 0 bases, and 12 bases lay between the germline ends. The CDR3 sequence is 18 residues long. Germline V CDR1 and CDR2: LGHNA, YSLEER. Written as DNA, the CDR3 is TGCGCCAGCAGCCAAGATTACAGGCGAAACTCTGGGGCCAACGTCCTGACTTTC. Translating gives CASSQDYRRNSGANVLTF.

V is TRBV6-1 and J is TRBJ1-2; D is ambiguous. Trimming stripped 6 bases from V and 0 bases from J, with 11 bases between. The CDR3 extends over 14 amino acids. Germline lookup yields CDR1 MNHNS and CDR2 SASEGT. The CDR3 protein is CASRDGSANYGYTF. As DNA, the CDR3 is TGTGCCAGCAGGGACGGGTCAGCTAACTATGGCTACACCTTC.

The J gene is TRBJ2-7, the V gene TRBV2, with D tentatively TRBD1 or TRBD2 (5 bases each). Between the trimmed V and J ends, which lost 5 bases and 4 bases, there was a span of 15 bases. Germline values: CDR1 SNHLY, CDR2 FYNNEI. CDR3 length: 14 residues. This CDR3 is CASSRDLGEYEQYF. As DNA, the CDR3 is TGTGCCAGCAGTCGGGATCTAGGGGAGTACGAGCAGTACTTC. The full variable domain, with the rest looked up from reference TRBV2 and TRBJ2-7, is EPEVTQTPSHQVTQMGQEVILRCVPISNHLYFYWYRQILGQKVEFLVSFYNNEISEKSEIFDDQFSVERPDGSNFTLKIRSTKLEDSAMYFCASSRDLGEYEQYFGPGTRLTVT.